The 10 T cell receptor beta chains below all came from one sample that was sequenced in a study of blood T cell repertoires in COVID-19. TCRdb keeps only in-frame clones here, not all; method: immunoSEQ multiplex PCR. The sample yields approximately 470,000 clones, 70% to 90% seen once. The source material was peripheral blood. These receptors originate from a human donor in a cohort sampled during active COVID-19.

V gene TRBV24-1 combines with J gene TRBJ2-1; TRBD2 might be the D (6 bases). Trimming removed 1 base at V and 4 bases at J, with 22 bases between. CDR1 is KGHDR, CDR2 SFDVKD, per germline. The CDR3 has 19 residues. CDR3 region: CATSDLKEGLRDSYNEQFF. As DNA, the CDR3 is TGTGCCACCAGTGATTTAAAGGAGGGATTGAGGGACTCATACAATGAGCAGTTCTTC.

The CDR3 spells CASSLYGQGVAAYGYTF. CDR3 nucleotides: TGTGCCAGCAGCTTGTACGGACAAGGCGTGGCGGCCTATGGCTACACCTTC. The V and J genes are TRBV7-3 and TRBJ1-2, with D perhaps matching TRBD1 (5 bases). There are 17 residues in the CDR3. The germline V gene encodes CDR1 SGHTA and CDR2 FQGTGA. Trimming left V 3 bases short and J 4 bases short, with 21 bases between.

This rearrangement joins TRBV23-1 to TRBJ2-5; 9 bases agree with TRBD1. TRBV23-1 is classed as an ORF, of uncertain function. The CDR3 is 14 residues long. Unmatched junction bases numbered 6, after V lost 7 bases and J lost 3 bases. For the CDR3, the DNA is TGCGCCAGCAAGTCCGGGGACAGGGAAGAGACCCAGTACTTC. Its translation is CASKSGDREETQYF.

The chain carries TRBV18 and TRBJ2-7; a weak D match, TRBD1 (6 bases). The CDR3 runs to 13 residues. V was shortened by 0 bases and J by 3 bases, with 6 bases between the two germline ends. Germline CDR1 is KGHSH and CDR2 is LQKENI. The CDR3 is CASSPPDSYEQYF. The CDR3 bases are TGTGCCAGCTCACCACCGGACAGCTACGAGCAGTACTTC. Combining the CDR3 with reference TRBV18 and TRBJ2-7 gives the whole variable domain NAGVMQNPRHLVRRRGQEARLRCSPMKGHSHVYWYRQLPEEGLKFMVYLQKENIIDESGMPKERFSAEFPKEGPSILRIQQVVRGDSAAYFCASSPPDSYEQYFGPGTRLTVT.

CDR3 sequence reads: CASRILAGGSNEQYF. The CDR3, as DNA: TGTGCCAGCAGAATACTAGCGGGAGGGTCGAACGAGCAGTACTTC. The genes are TRBV2 and TRBJ2-7; 13 bases agree with TRBD2. Trimming removed 6 bases from V and 5 bases from J; junction bases left unmatched: 7. The CDR3 extends over 15 amino acids. Germline lookup yields CDR1 SNHLY and CDR2 FYNNEI.

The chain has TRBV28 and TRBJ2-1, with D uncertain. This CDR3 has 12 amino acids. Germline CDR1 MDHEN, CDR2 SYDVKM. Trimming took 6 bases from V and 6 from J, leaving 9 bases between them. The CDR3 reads CASRQTINEQFF. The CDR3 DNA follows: TGTGCCAGCAGACAAACTATCAATGAGCAGTTCTTC.

The CDR3 region is CASGKGWNTEAFF. CDR3 nucleotides: TGTGCCAGCGGTAAGGGGTGGAACACTGAAGCTTTCTTT. The chain is built from TRBV6-5 and TRBJ1-1; TRBD1 might be the D (5 bases). Trimming shortened V by 8 bases and J by 1 base, and 11 bases separated the two germline ends. The CDR3 is 13 amino acids. Germline-derived CDR1 and CDR2 are MNHEY and SVGAGI.

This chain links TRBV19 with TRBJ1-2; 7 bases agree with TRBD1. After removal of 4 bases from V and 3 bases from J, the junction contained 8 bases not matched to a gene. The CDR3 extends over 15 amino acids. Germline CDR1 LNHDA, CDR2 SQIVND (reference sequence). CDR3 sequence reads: CASSKTGMRDYGYTF. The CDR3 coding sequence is TGTGCCAGTAGTAAGACAGGGATGCGGGACTATGGCTACACCTTC.

In DNA, the CDR3 is TGTGCCAGCAGCCACCGGGAGGCTCTGTACACCGGGGAGCTGTTTTTT. It translates to CASSHREALYTGELFF. The chain couples TRBV3-1 (or the pseudogene TRBV3-2) to TRBJ2-2, with 7 nucleotides matching TRBD2. In germline, CDR1 is LGHDT, CDR2 YNNKEL (reference sequence). CDR3 length: 16 amino acids. Losses at the gene ends were 3 bases for V and 3 bases for J; bases not matched to a gene: 7.

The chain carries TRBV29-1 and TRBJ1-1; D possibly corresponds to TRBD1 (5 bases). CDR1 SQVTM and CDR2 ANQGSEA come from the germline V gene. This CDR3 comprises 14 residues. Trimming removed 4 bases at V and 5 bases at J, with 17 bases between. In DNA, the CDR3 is TGCAGCGTTGTCAGGGATGAAGTTCGTACTGAAGCTTTCTTT. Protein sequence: CSVVRDEVRTEAFF.